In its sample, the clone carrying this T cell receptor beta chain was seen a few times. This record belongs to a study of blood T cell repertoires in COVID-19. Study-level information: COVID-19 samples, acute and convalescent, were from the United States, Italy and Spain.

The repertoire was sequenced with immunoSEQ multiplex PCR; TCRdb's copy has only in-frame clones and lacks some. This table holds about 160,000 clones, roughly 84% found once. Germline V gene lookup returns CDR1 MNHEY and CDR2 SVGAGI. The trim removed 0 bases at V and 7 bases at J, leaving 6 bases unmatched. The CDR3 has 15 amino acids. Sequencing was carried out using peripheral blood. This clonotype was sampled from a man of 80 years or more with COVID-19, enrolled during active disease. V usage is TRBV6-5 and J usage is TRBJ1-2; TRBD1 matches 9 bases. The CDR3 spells CASSYSQGASLGYTF. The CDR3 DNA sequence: TGTGCCAGCAGTTACTCACAGGGGGCAAGTCTTGGCTACACCTTC.